What follows is one T cell receptor beta chain and its context. The antigen is undetermined. This specimen belongs to a study of blood T cells in healthy people across ages. This CDR3 comprises 14 residues. V was trimmed by 7 bases and J by 1 base, leaving 10 bases between them. The germline gives CDR1 MNHNY, CDR2 SVGAGI (reference sequence). Regarding the study as a whole: TCR beta diversity, measured per million T cells, fell in a roughly linear way with age. Lack of knowledge of donor CMV status possibly confounded expanded clonotype changes.

A second roughly 6 to 12 cycle PCR used barcoded and J-beta primers. TCRdb re-analysed the 5' RACE reads in MiXCR, keeping a single row per CDR3 protein. Counted here are under 750,000 distinct CDR3 sequences, less than 60% occurring once; the ten biggest clones make up 20% to 25%. The V call is TRBV6-6, the J call TRBJ2-2; D remains ambiguous. The source of this sequence is a man at least 80 years old in good health. Sequencing was done on a sample of blood. CDR3 nucleotides: TGTGCCAGCATACCGGGCGGGAACACCGGGGAGCTGTTTTTT. This gives the protein CASIPGGNTGELFF.